The clone carrying this T cell receptor (beta chain) showed up just a few times. Its antigen is unidentified. This record belongs to a study of beta chain features in type 1 diabetes. V was pared by 2 bases and J by 7 bases, with 5 bases of the junction left unmatched. CDR3 size: 14 residues. The study's findings and limits: Shortening that was moderate but significant affected the TCRB CDR3s of Type 1 diabetes patients in all four CD4+ subsets.

Expressed TCRB transcripts were sequenced because the isolated RNA had all been reverse transcribed beforehand. Profiled with immunoSEQ multiplex PCR; TCRdb holds only in-frame clones, not every one. The sample has roughly 260,000 clones, roughly a tenth seen once; the top ten hold around 0.017%. Input material: naive CD4+ T cells from blood. This receptor was identified in a man aged 25-40 years with type 1 diabetes. V usage is TRBV23-1 and J usage is TRBJ2-7; 10 nucleotides agree with TRBD1. TRBV23-1 is classed as an ORF, of uncertain function. CDR3 region: CASSQRQGAREQYF. The CDR3 DNA sequence: TGCGCCAGCAGTCAACGACAGGGGGCGAGAGAGCAGTACTTC.